One and the same sample provided the 21 T cell receptor beta chains below, sequenced in a study of neoadjuvant anti-PD-1 for oral cavity cancer. Repertoires were generated with immunoSEQ multiplex PCR, while TCRdb's copy carries only in-frame clones and drops some. Of around 13,000 clones in the sample, 50% to 75% were seen once. Sequencing used PBMCs, obtained before nivolumab (anti-PD-1) treatment. All receptors derive from a person aged 40 to 85 with oral cavity squamous cell carcinoma.

This chain connects TRBV27 to TRBJ1-2; TRBD1 agrees at 8 bases. The J segment lost 4 bases and the V segment lost 6 bases, leaving 4 bases of the junction unmatched. This CDR3 has 13 residues. Looked up from germline, CDR1 is MNHEY and CDR2 is SMNVEV (reference sequence). The CDR3: CASSPGTGYGYTF. For the CDR3, the DNA is TGTGCCAGCAGCCCCGGGACAGGCTATGGCTACACCTTC.

This rearrangement joins TRBV19 to TRBJ2-1; 9 bases are shared with TRBD2. The CDR3 is made up of 15 amino acids. Germline trimming cut 3 bases from V and 10 bases from J; bases unmatched to any gene: 10. Germline V gives CDR1 LNHDA, CDR2 SQIVND (reference sequence). CDR3 nucleotides: TGTGCCAGTAGTATTCTGGCGGGGGGGCTTGGAGAGCAGTTCTTC. Its translation is CASSILAGGLGEQFF.

CDR3 nucleotides: TGTGCCAGTAGTAATCAGGGAGCAGATACGCAGTATTTT. Protein product: CASSNQGADTQYF. The J gene is TRBJ2-3, the V gene TRBV19; D assignment may be TRBD1 or TRBD2 (5 bases each). The V gene's germline CDR1 is LNHDA and CDR2 SQIVND (reference sequence). This CDR3 spans 13 amino acids. V lost 4 bases and J lost 4, with 9 bases in between.

The chain employs TRBV20-1 and TRBJ2-7; D is undetermined. V dropped 5 bases and J dropped 3 bases, with 8 bases sitting between them. Germline V CDR1 and CDR2: DFQATT, SNEGSKA (reference sequence). The CDR3 runs to 11 residues. DNA for the CDR3: TGCAGTGCTCGACTCAACTACGAGCAGTACTTC. Its translation: CSARLNYEQYF.

The chain carries TRBV19 and TRBJ2-2; D is possibly TRBD1 (6 bases). This CDR3 contains 15 residues. Looked up from germline, CDR1 is LNHDA and CDR2 is SQIVND (reference sequence). The germline V and J ends were trimmed by 5 bases and 1 base, with 11 bases remaining between them. Here the CDR3 reads CASSVPRGNTGELFF. DNA of the CDR3: TGTGCCAGTAGTGTCCCCAGGGGGAACACCGGGGAGCTGTTTTTT.

This clone was picked up a small number of times. The chain carries TRBV2 and TRBJ2-3, with 13 bases matching TRBD2. V was pared by 6 bases and J by 5 bases, with 2 bases of the junction left unmatched. This CDR3 region has 14 residues. Germline CDR1 SNHLY, CDR2 FYNNEI. The CDR3: CASRRLAGGDTQYF. The DNA of the CDR3 is TGTGCCAGCAGGAGACTAGCGGGGGGAGATACGCAGTATTTT.

This chain uses TRBV6-5 with TRBJ1-5; 8 bases are shared with TRBD1. CDR1 and CDR2 from the germline V gene are MNHEY and SVGAGI. The length of the CDR3 is 14 residues. V gave up 6 bases and J gave up 5 bases; unmatched junction bases: 6. This chain's CDR3 is CASSLGQGDQPQHF. As DNA, the CDR3 is TGTGCCAGCAGCCTAGGACAGGGAGATCAGCCCCAGCATTTT.

This clone has more than one count but fewer than ten. This chain links TRBV5-8 with TRBJ1-4; 8 positions match TRBD1. Per the germline V gene, CDR1 is SGHTS and CDR2 is YDEGEE. The CDR3 is 19 residues long. The J segment lost 0 bases and the V segment lost 4 bases, leaving 14 bases of the junction unmatched. The CDR3 DNA reads as TGTGCCAGCAGCCCCCCTATGGACAGGGATGAAGCAACTAATGAAAAACTGTTTTTT. Its protein is CASSPPMDRDEATNEKLFF.

V is TRBV5-6 and J is TRBJ1-5, with no clear D. There are 15 residues in the CDR3. V was pared by 0 bases and J by 2 bases, with 9 bases between. Germline CDR1 reads SGHDT; CDR2 reads YYEEEE. The CDR3 sequence: CASSLGGYRNQPQHF. The CDR3 DNA reads TGTGCCAGCAGCTTGGGAGGGTACCGCAATCAGCCCCAGCATTTT.

Concerning this clone itself: One end of the junction does not line up with germline, which may come from a read error. The genes are TRBV27 and TRBJ2-7; 8 nucleotides match TRBD1. Germline V CDR1 and CDR2: MNHEY, SMNVEV (reference sequence). The CDR3 consists of 17 residues. As DNA, the CDR3 is TGTGCCAGCAGTCTATCCAGGGGGCGGGTCCATTTCTACGAGCAGTACTTC. Amino acids: CASSLSRGRVHFYEQYF.

V and J are TRBV6-5 and TRBJ1-2; possible D gene TRBD1, 5 bases. Germline V gives CDR1 MNHEY, CDR2 SVGAGI. The CDR3 totals 11 residues. V lost 5 bases and J 7 bases, leaving 8 bases between the germline ends. CDR3 loop: CASSPGGGYTF. The CDR3 DNA reads as TGTGCCAGCAGTCCCGGGGGTGGCTACACCTTC.

The chain uses TRBV7-2 and TRBJ1-2; D gene ambiguous. The CDR3 has 13 residues. Trimming stripped 5 bases from V and 8 bases from J, with 15 bases between. Germline V gives CDR1 SGHTA, CDR2 FQGNSA. The CDR3 DNA reads TGTGCCAGCAGCCCCTCGCCAGCAGCGGGCTACACCTTC. Translated, it gives CASSPSPAAGYTF. The full variable domain, completed using reference TRBV7-2 and TRBJ1-2, is GAGVSQSPSNKVTEKGKDVELRCDPISGHTALYWYRQSLGQGLEFLIYFQGNSAPDKSGLPSDRFSAERTGGSVSTLTIQRTQQEDSAVYLCASSPSPAAGYTFGSGTRLTVV.

The chain joins TRBV18 to TRBJ1-5, with D uncertain. In germline, CDR1 is KGHSH, CDR2 LQKENI. This CDR3 is 10 amino acids long. The ends were cut back, 3 bases at V and 9 bases at J, with 3 bases in the middle. The chain's CDR3 is CASSPAPQHF. Written as DNA, the CDR3 is TGTGCCAGCTCACCGGCGCCCCAGCATTTT.

The chain is built from TRBV6-4 and TRBJ2-7; the D gene is possibly TRBD1 (6 bases). From germline, CDR1 is MRHNA and CDR2 SNTAGT. The V and J ends lost 5 bases and 0 bases respectively, with 11 bases between them. The CDR3 totals 14 residues. DNA for the CDR3: TGTGCCAGCAGTCGGACAGAGAGCTCCTACGAGCAGTACTTC. It is translated as CASSRTESSYEQYF.

This sequence joins TRBV5-5 and TRBJ2-7; perhaps TRBD2 as D (5 bases). The germline V gene encodes CDR1 SGHKS and CDR2 YYEKEE (reference sequence). This CDR3 spans 14 amino acids. Trimming took 2 bases from V and 3 from J, leaving 12 bases between them. CDR3 bases: TGTGCCAGCAGCTTAGCGGACTCAGGCTACGAGCAGTACTTC. Protein: CASSLADSGYEQYF.

The chain couples TRBV27 to TRBJ2-7, with D perhaps given as TRBD1 or TRBD2 (7 bases each). V lost 3 bases and J lost 4, with 22 bases in between. The CDR3 length is 17 residues. Per germline, CDR1 MNHEY and CDR2 SMNVEV (reference sequence). CDR3 DNA: TGTGCCAGCAGTTTTAACAGGGGAAGCGGGATGGGATACGAGCAGTACTTC. This encodes CASSFNRGSGMGYEQYF.

This clone was picked up a small number of times. The chain carries TRBV5-5 and TRBJ2-2; D unclear. The V end was cut by 1 base, the J end by 3 bases, with 13 bases between. Germline V gives CDR1 SGHKS, CDR2 YYEKEE (reference sequence). CDR3 size: 16 residues. CDR3 DNA sequence: TGTGCCAGCAGCTTGAAACCTGGGGTGGACACCGGGGAGCTGTTTTTT. Encoded protein: CASSLKPGVDTGELFF.

This clone was seen a handful of times. The chain combines TRBV29-1 with TRBJ1-5; a weak D match, TRBD1 (5 bases). Per the germline V gene, CDR1 is SQVTM and CDR2 is ANQGSEA. The length of the CDR3 is 13 residues. With 4 bases removed from V and 3 bases from J, the gap between germline ends came to 10 bases. CDR3 sequence: CSVVGGINQPQHF. The CDR3 nucleotides are TGCAGCGTTGTGGGGGGGATCAATCAGCCCCAGCATTTT.

This chain joins TRBV5-1 and TRBJ2-3; a possible D gene is TRBD2 (6 bases). CDR3 size: 14 residues. Germline V gives CDR1 SGHRS, CDR2 YFSETQ. V lost 4 bases to trimming and J lost 4 bases, with 13 bases between them. The CDR3 here is CASSVRDLSDTQYF. In DNA form, the CDR3 reads TGCGCCAGCAGCGTGCGGGACTTATCAGATACGCAGTATTTT.

The J gene is TRBJ2-7, the V gene TRBV15; 7 bases map to TRBD1. Trimming at V came to 0 bases and at J to 3 bases, leaving 2 bases not matched to a gene. The CDR3 sequence is 14 residues long. The germline V gene encodes CDR1 LNHNV and CDR2 YYDKDF (reference sequence). The CDR3 coding sequence is TGTGCCACCAGCAGAGAAGGGGGCGGCTACGAGCAGTACTTC. Its translation: CATSREGGGYEQYF.

This clone has more than one count but fewer than ten. The V and J genes are TRBV7-9 and TRBJ1-1; maybe TRBD1 (5 bases). The CDR3 consists of 12 residues. The germline CDR1 and CDR2 sequences are SEHNR and FQNEAQ (reference sequence). V was cut by 5 bases and J by 7 bases, with 11 bases left in between. In DNA form, the CDR3 reads TGTGCCAGCAGCCCCCTTGACAGTGAAGCTTTCTTT. Encoded protein: CASSPLDSEAFF.